A selection of T cell receptor beta chains follows, all from one sample in a study of blood T cell repertoires in COVID-19. This table comes from immunoSEQ multiplex PCR, and its TCRdb copy is limited to in-frame clones, with some not included. The profile shows around 81,000 clones, under 85% of them singletons. The sequenced material came from peripheral blood. Receptor source: a human donor in a cohort sampled during active COVID-19. Both conserved end residues are part of each CDR3. Each record gives: D gene, CDR3 length, J gene, clone size, V gene, CDR3 DNA, CDR3 protein. A D gene is named only where the DNA matches it firmly. The size of a clone is reported for some rows only, either as once, few or many, or as a class for expanded clones.

. 14 TRBJ1-2 . TRBV18 TGTGCCAGCTCACCAGTTTATGAGGGCTGGGGCTACACCTTC CASSPVYEGWGYTF
. 14 TRBJ1-5 . TRBV6-5 TGTGCCAGCAGCACGGGATATGGCAATCAGCCCCAGCATTTT CASSTGYGNQPQHF
. 19 TRBJ2-7 . TRBV13 TGTGCCAGCAGGTTACCCCTCGACCAACCTGGACTCCATGGTTACGAGCAGTACTTC CASRLPLDQPGLHGYEQYF
. 12 TRBJ1-1 few TRBV9 TGTGCCAGCAGCCCGGGGGGCGCTGAAGCTTTCTTT CASSPGGAEAFF
. 16 TRBJ1-2 . TRBV25-1 TGTGCCAGCAGTGATATCATTCTGGGGGGGGACTCTGGCTACACCTTC CASSDIILGGDSGYTF
TRBD1 16 TRBJ1-3 . TRBV30 TGTGCCTGGAGAAGACGAGACAGGGACTCTGGAAACACCATATATTTT CAWRRRDRDSGNTIYF
TRBD2 15 TRBJ2-7 . TRBV6-5 TGTGCCAGCAGTAGACCCGGGGGGTGGGAGTACGAGCAGTACTTC CASSRPGGWEYEQYF
TRBD1 14 TRBJ1-2 . TRBV5-6 TGTGCCAGCAGCCTAAGGGACAGGGCAGTGGGCTACACCTTC CASSLRDRAVGYTF
. 14 TRBJ2-1 . TRBV27 TGTGCCAGTATGAGACAGCTCTATTACAATGAGCAGTTCTTC CASMRQLYYNEQFF
TRBD1 13 TRBJ2-4 . TRBV6-5 TGTGCCAGCACCCAGGACAGGGCGGACATTCAGTACTTC CASTQDRADIQYF
. 14 TRBJ1-2 once TRBV6-5 TGTGCCAGCAGTAGACAGAGCGTCAACTATGGCTACACCTTC CASSRQSVNYGYTF
TRBD1 16 TRBJ2-1 . TRBV7-9 TGTGCCAGCAGCTTGGTCCCGGGACAGGGGGTCGATGAGCAGTTCTTC CASSLVPGQGVDEQFF
TRBD2 14 TRBJ2-1 . TRBV28 TGTGCCAGCACCCTAGCGGGGAAAGGCAATGAGCAGTTCTTC CASTLAGKGNEQFF
. 14 TRBJ2-7 once TRBV11-2 TGTGCCAGCAGCTTAGATAGTAACAGCTACGAGCAGTACTTC CASSLDSNSYEQYF
TRBD2 14 TRBJ2-7 . TRBV5-1 TGCGCCAGCAGGGACGGGGGGGCGTCCTACGAGCAGTACTTC CASRDGGASYEQYF
TRBD2 15 TRBJ2-7 . TRBV3-1/TRBV3-2 TGTGCCAGCAGCCTGAGCGGGGGGCGCGGGTACGAGCAGTACTTC CASSLSGGRGYEQYF
TRBD1 14 TRBJ1-6 . TRBV7-2 TGTGCCAGCAGCTTTCAGACAGGGAATTCACCCCTCCACTTT CASSFQTGNSPLHF
TRBD2 18 TRBJ2-4 . TRBV7-9 TGTGCCAGCAGCTTAATCGAGGGACTAGCGGGGGCCAAAAACATTCAGTACTTC CASSLIEGLAGAKNIQYF
. 15 TRBJ2-2 . TRBV19 TGTGCCAGTAGTATAAGCGCCGGGGGCACCGGGGAGCTGTTTTTT CASSISAGGTGELFF
. 15 TRBJ1-2 few TRBV5-1 TGCGCCAGCAGCGCCACCGGGATGAAGGGCTATGGCTACACCTTC CASSATGMKGYGYTF
. 15 TRBJ1-1 . TRBV9 TGTGCCAGCAGCGCCCCCGAACAGGGTGGCACTGAAGCTTTCTTT CASSAPEQGGTEAFF
. 17 TRBJ2-3 . TRBV5-1 TGCGCCAGCAGCTTGACTTCTGGGACACTCTTTGGAGATACGCAGTATTTT CASSLTSGTLFGDTQYF
. 11 TRBJ2-3 . TRBV2 TGTGCCAGCAGCCCGCCGGGTACGCAGTATTTT CASSPPGTQYF
TRBD2 15 TRBJ2-7 . TRBV4-2 TGTGCCAGCAGCCAAGGACTAGCGGGGGGCTACGAGCAGTACTTC CASSQGLAGGYEQYF
. 13 TRBJ1-2 . TRBV7-3 TGTGCCAGCAGCCCCTCCCAGGGCGATGGCTACACCTTC CASSPSQGDGYTF
. 17 TRBJ2-7 . TRBV11-2 TGTGCCAGCAGCTCTGGGGCGGGAATCCGGGGTCTCTACGAGCAGTACTTC CASSSGAGIRGLYEQYF
TRBD2 14 TRBJ2-7 . TRBV5-4 TGTGCCAGCTCCCCGACTAGCGGAACTTACGAGCAGTACTTC CASSPTSGTYEQYF
TRBD1 13 TRBJ1-2 . TRBV5-1 TGCGCCAGCAGCCCCGGGACAGAGCGAAGCTACACCTTC CASSPGTERSYTF
. 13 TRBJ2-2 . TRBV19 TGTGCCAGTAGTGCAAACAGGGCCGGGGAGCTGTTTTTT CASSANRAGELFF
. 17 TRBJ2-2 . TRBV27 TGTGCCAGCAGTGCCCGAATCGATGCGGGAAGCACCGGGGAGCTGTTTTTT CASSARIDAGSTGELFF
. 15 TRBJ1-2 . TRBV15 TGTGCCACCAGCAGAGACGTATTTCAGGGGTCTGGCTACACCTTC CATSRDVFQGSGYTF
TRBD2 15 TRBJ2-6 . TRBV10-2 TGCGCCAGCAGTGGGGGGGGATCTGGGGCCAACGTCCTGACTTTC CASSGGGSGANVLTF
. 14 TRBJ1-2 once TRBV15 TGTGCCACCAGCAGAGATTGGCGGAGCTATGGCTACACCTTC CATSRDWRSYGYTF
. 14 TRBJ1-1 . TRBV4-1 TGCGCCAGCAGCCATGGACAGAGGAACACTGAAGCTTTCTTT CASSHGQRNTEAFF
. 12 TRBJ2-7 . TRBV6-5 TGTGCCAGCAGGGACTTTTTCTACGAGCAGTACTTC CASRDFFYEQYF
TRBD1 15 TRBJ2-7 . TRBV6-6 TGTGCCAGCAGTTACAGGACAGGGAAAACCTACGAGCAGTACTTC CASSYRTGKTYEQYF
TRBD1 18 TRBJ1-6 . TRBV5-1 TGCGCCAGCAGCTGGGACCCGGGACAGGGGGGATTCTCATCACCCCTCCACTTT CASSWDPGQGGFSSPLHF
. 14 TRBJ2-7 . TRBV3-1/TRBV3-2 TGTGCCAGCAGCCAATCACGGGGAAACTACGAGCAGTACTTC CASSQSRGNYEQYF
. 13 TRBJ2-7 . TRBV30 TGTGCCTGGAGTGTCGGCGGCCCCTACGAGCAGTACTTC CAWSVGGPYEQYF
. 12 TRBJ1-2 . TRBV10-2 TGCGCCAGCTTAGACAGATCCTATGGCTACACCTTC CASLDRSYGYTF
. 11 TRBJ2-7 . TRBV20-1 TGCAGTATCCGTTCTGGCCACGAGCAGTACTTC CSIRSGHEQYF
. 17 TRBJ1-3 . TRBV5-4 TGTGCCAGCAGCTTAGGTTCCGGACTTAGCTCTGGAAACACCATATATTTT CASSLGSGLSSGNTIYF
TRBD1 15 TRBJ1-5 . TRBV4-1 TGCGCCAGCAGCCTAGGACAGGTCCGCAATCAGCCCCAGCATTTT CASSLGQVRNQPQHF
TRBD1 15 TRBJ1-3 . TRBV7-2 TGTGCCAGCAGCGCGACAGGGGGTACTGGAAACACCATATATTTT CASSATGGTGNTIYF
TRBD1 19 TRBJ2-6 . TRBV27 TGTGCCAGCAGTTTGTCTCCGGGACAGGCTAGCTCTGGGGCCAACGTCCTGACTTTC CASSLSPGQASSGANVLTF